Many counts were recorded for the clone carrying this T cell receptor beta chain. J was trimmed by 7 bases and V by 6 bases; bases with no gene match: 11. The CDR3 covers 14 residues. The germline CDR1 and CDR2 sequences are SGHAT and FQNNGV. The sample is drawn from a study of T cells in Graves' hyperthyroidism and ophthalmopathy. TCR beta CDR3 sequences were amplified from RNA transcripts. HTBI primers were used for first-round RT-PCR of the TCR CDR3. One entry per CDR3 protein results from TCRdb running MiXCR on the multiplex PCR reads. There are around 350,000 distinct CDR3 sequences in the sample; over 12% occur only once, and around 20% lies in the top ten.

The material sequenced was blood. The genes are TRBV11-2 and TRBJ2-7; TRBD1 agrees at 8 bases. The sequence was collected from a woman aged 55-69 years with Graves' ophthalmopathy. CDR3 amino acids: CASSWPRGLREQYF. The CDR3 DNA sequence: TGTGCCAGCAGTTGGCCCAGGGGGCTGCGGGAGCAGTACTTC.